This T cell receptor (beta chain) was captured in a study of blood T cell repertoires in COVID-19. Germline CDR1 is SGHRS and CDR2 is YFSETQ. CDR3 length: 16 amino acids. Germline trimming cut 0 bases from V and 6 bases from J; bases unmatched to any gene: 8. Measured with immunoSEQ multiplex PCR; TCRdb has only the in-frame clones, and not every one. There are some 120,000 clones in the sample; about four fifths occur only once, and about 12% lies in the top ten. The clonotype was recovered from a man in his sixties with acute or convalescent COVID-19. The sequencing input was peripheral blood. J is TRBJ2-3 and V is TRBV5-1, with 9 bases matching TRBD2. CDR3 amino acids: CASSLGAGGPGDTQYF. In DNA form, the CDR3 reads TGCGCCAGCAGCTTGGGGGCGGGAGGGCCCGGTGATACGCAGTATTTT.